Listed below are T cell receptor beta chains from one sample, sequenced in a study of T-cell memory formation after mild COVID-19. TCRdb passed the 5' RACE reads through MiXCR, listing each CDR3 protein once. The sample yields 400,000 to 550,000 distinct CDR3 sequences, approximately 23% seen once. Sequencing input: PBMCs or a T cell subset sorted from them (not recorded which). Receptors were obtained from an adult woman who had mild COVID-19 (a few samples of this study predate the infection). Cell type and time point are not known. CDR3s include the opening cysteine and the closing phenylalanine or tryptophan. The D gene is left open where the match is weak. Clone size appears in some rows only: once, few, many, or a class for an expanded clone.

j_call clone_size d_call v_call cdr3_nt cdr3_aa
TRBJ2-1 few TRBD2 TRBV30 TGTGCCTGGAGTAGGGGACTAGGCAAGAATGAGCAGTTCTTC CAWSRGLGKNEQFF
TRBJ1-1 NA NA TRBV5-1 TGCGCCAGCAGCTCACAGGGCTTGATACCCAACACTGAAGCTTTCTTT CASSSQGLIPNTEAFF
TRBJ1-4 few NA TRBV15 TGTGCCACCAGCAGAGACGGTTTTAATGAAAAACTGTTTTTT CATSRDGFNEKLFF
TRBJ2-3 NA TRBD2 TRBV7-3 TGTGCCAGCAGCTTAGTAGCGGGAGTGCCAGATACGCAGTATTTT CASSLVAGVPDTQYF
TRBJ1-6 NA NA TRBV9 TGTGCCAGCAGCGTAGGGGGGGGTCAAAATTCACCCCTCCACTTT CASSVGGGQNSPLHF
TRBJ2-1 NA TRBD2 TRBV7-2 TGTGCCAGCAGCTATAGACTAGCGGGGGACAATGAGCAGTTCTTC CASSYRLAGDNEQFF
TRBJ2-7 NA NA TRBV5-5 TGTGCCAGCAGCTTGGTTGGCGGAGCCTCACTCTCCTACGAGCAGTACTTC CASSLVGGASLSYEQYF
TRBJ1-1 NA NA TRBV20-1 TGCAGTGCTAGAGGACTCGCTTTGCCTTCGATGAACACTGAAGCTTTCTTT CSARGLALPSMNTEAFF
TRBJ2-1 NA TRBD2 TRBV25-1 TGTGCCAGCAGATCGGGCGGGAGGGTCCTAAATGAGCAGTTCTTC CASRSGGRVLNEQFF
TRBJ1-2 NA TRBD1 TRBV30 TGTGCCTGGAGTGTAAGGGACAGGGCGAACACCTTC CAWSVRDRANTF
TRBJ2-4 NA TRBD1 TRBV5-1 TGCGCCAGCAGCAACAAACCGGGACAGTTAGCCAAAAACATTCAGTACTTC CASSNKPGQLAKNIQYF
TRBJ1-1 few TRBD1 TRBV12-3/TRBV12-4 TGTGCCAGCAGTTTACACAGGGGAGGGACTGAAGCTTTCTTT CASSLHRGGTEAFF
TRBJ1-4 few NA TRBV7-8 TGTGCCAGCAGCCCCACGGAGGGGGCAACTAATGAAAAACTGTTTTTT CASSPTEGATNEKLFF
TRBJ2-3 NA NA TRBV27 TGTGCCAGCAGTTTAGGAGCTCAGTCCACAGATACGCAGTATTTT CASSLGAQSTDTQYF
TRBJ1-4 few TRBD1 TRBV7-9 TGTGCCAGCAGCTACGCGAGGACAGGACCTATCAGTTCGGCAACTAATGAAAAACTGTTTTTT CASSYARTGPISSATNEKLFF
TRBJ2-4 NA NA TRBV6-5 TGTGCCAGCGGGGGAAGAGCCAAAAACATTCAGTACTTC CASGGRAKNIQYF
TRBJ2-1 NA NA TRBV29-1 TGCAGCGTTGAAAGCGCGGTAGTCTCCTACAATGAGCAGTTCTTC CSVESAVVSYNEQFF
TRBJ2-1 NA TRBD2 TRBV20-1 TGCAGGGTTAGCGGGAGTTCGGCCAATGAGCAGTTCTTC CRVSGSSANEQFF
TRBJ2-7 NA TRBD1 TRBV7-9 TGTGCCAGCAGCTTGACAGGGAGAATCCACGAGCAGTACTTC CASSLTGRIHEQYF
TRBJ1-6 NA TRBD1 TRBV7-6 TGTGCCAGCAGCCGATCTGCAGGGGGATTCTATAATTCACCCCTCCACTTT CASSRSAGGFYNSPLHF
TRBJ2-1 NA TRBD2 TRBV6-5 TGTGCCAGCAGTTATCGGGAGGTCACTGAGCAGTTCTTC CASSYREVTEQFF
TRBJ2-7 NA NA TRBV5-1 TGCGCCAGCAGCCGGACAGCTACCGCCTCCTACGAGCAGTACTTC CASSRTATASYEQYF
TRBJ2-7 few TRBD1 TRBV5-1 TGCGCCAGCAGCTTGGGACAGGGACCCCTCTACGAGCAGTACTTC CASSLGQGPLYEQYF
TRBJ2-5 NA NA TRBV18 TGTGCCAGCTCACCCCAAAGGGGTCTGGAGACCCAGTACTTC CASSPQRGLETQYF
TRBJ1-2 NA NA TRBV15 TGTGCCACCAGCAGAATGCTGCAGGGGCTAAATGGCTACACCTTC CATSRMLQGLNGYTF
TRBJ2-4 NA TRBD2 TRBV6-2/TRBV6-3 TGTGCCAGCAGTGGCGGGGGGTACCGGGGGATTCAGTACTTC CASSGGGYRGIQYF
TRBJ2-1 NA NA TRBV28 TGTGCCAGCAGTGACCCCCCGGTCTACAATGAGCAGTTCTTC CASSDPPVYNEQFF
TRBJ2-1 NA NA TRBV19 TGTGCCAGTAGAAAACCTTCGAGCTCCTACAATGAGCAGTTCTTC CASRKPSSSYNEQFF
TRBJ1-1 NA NA TRBV29-1 TGCAGCGTTGAAGATAACAGTTGGAGGAGCACTGAAGCTTTCTTT CSVEDNSWRSTEAFF
TRBJ1-1 few NA TRBV29-1 TGCAGCGCACAGGGCATGAACACTGAAGCTTTCTTT CSAQGMNTEAFF
TRBJ1-1 few NA TRBV29-1 TGCAGCGTGACACAGGGCCAGAACACTGAAGCTTTCTTT CSVTQGQNTEAFF
TRBJ1-3 NA NA TRBV5-1 TGCGCCAGCAGCTTACAGGGTTACACCATATATTTT CASSLQGYTIYF
TRBJ1-4 NA TRBD1 TRBV4-2 TGTGCCAGCAGCCAAGATACGGGACAGAGTAATGAAAAACTGTTTTTT CASSQDTGQSNEKLFF
TRBJ1-2 NA NA TRBV9 TGTGCCAGCAGCGTAGCTGACAGTCCAAATGGCTACACCTTC CASSVADSPNGYTF
TRBJ2-7 NA TRBD1 TRBV23-1 TGCGCCAGCAGTCAATCGGCCCGGACAGGGGGAATCGAGCAGTACTTC CASSQSARTGGIEQYF
TRBJ2-1 NA TRBD2 TRBV11-3 TGTGCCAGCGCCGACCGAGGGGCTAGCGGGATAGTCTTC CASADRGASGIVF
TRBJ2-1 few NA TRBV11-3 TGTGCCAGCAGCCCGGGGAAAGGCAATGAGCAGTTCTTC CASSPGKGNEQFF
TRBJ2-7 NA NA TRBV5-1 TGCGCCAGCAGCTTCCGAGAAACCTACGAGCAGTACTTC CASSFRETYEQYF
TRBJ1-2 NA NA TRBV3-1 TGTGCCAGCAGCCCTCAGACCAGCTATGGCTACACCTTC CASSPQTSYGYTF
TRBJ2-1 NA NA TRBV5-1 TGCGCCAGCAGCTTGGAGTCCGTTAGGATAAACAATGAGCAGTTCTTC CASSLESVRINNEQFF
TRBJ2-3 few TRBD2 TRBV12-3/TRBV12-4 TGTGCCAGCAGTTTACCTAGCGGAGGTTTAGATACGCAGTATTTT CASSLPSGGLDTQYF
TRBJ1-1 NA NA TRBV29-1 TGCAGCGTTACTGGACAGACTAAGAACACTGAAGCTTTCTTT CSVTGQTKNTEAFF
TRBJ1-1 NA NA TRBV4-1 TGCGCCAGCAGCCAAGACGTATGGGCAGAAGCTTTCTTT CASSQDVWAEAFF
TRBJ2-5 few TRBD1 TRBV7-2 TGTGCCAGCAGCCCCAGGGGGCTCGGAGAGACCCAGTACTTC CASSPRGLGETQYF
TRBJ1-4 few NA TRBV5-5 TGTGCCAGCAGCTTGGCGGGACGGTTTGAAGAAAAACTGTTTTTT CASSLAGRFEEKLFF
TRBJ2-3 few TRBD2 TRBV5-1 TGCGCCAGCAGCTCACCGACTAGCGGGGGGACGCAGTATTTT CASSSPTSGGTQYF
TRBJ1-1 few NA TRBV10-3 TGTGCCATCAGTACCGGTGTCACTGAAGCTTTCTTT CAISTGVTEAFF
TRBJ2-5 NA NA TRBV18 TGTGCCAGCTCACACAAGATACAAGAGACCCAGTACTTC CASSHKIQETQYF
TRBJ1-1 NA TRBD1 TRBV7-9 TGTGCCAGCAGCCAACCGGGACAGGGGGCTCTAGCTTTCTTT CASSQPGQGALAFF
TRBJ2-5 few TRBD1 TRBV3-1 TGTGCCAGCAGCCAAAGACAGGGACAAGAGACCCAGTACTTC CASSQRQGQETQYF
TRBJ2-7 few NA TRBV3-1 TGTGCCAGCAGCCGAGATGGGACGGACTACGAGCAGTACTTC CASSRDGTDYEQYF
TRBJ1-6 NA NA TRBV7-2 TGTGCCAGCAGCTTAATCGGGGTAGCGGTAAATTCACCCCTCCACTTT CASSLIGVAVNSPLHF
TRBJ1-5 once NA TRBV7-9 TGTGCCAGCAGCTTAGCGTCGGCATCCCACCAGCCCCAGCATTTT CASSLASASHQPQHF
TRBJ2-7 NA TRBD1 TRBV6-6 TGTGCCAGCGTGTTGGGGGGCAGGGGGCCGGATGGGGAGCAGTACTTC CASVLGGRGPDGEQYF
TRBJ2-3 few TRBD1 TRBV12-3/TRBV12-4 TGTGCCAGCAGTTTACGAGGGGGCGACGGAGATACGCAGTATTTT CASSLRGGDGDTQYF
TRBJ2-2 NA NA TRBV4-2 TGTGCCAGCAGCCAAAGTAACACCGGGGAGCTGTTTTTT CASSQSNTGELFF
TRBJ2-3 NA NA TRBV12-3/TRBV12-4 TGTGCCAGCAGCCAAAGAGGGAATGTCGCAGATACGCAGTATTTT CASSQRGNVADTQYF
TRBJ2-3 NA TRBD2 TRBV7-9 TGTGCCAGCAGCTCGCAGCGAGGAGCGGGAGTTGATACGCAGTATTTT CASSSQRGAGVDTQYF
TRBJ2-7 NA TRBD1 TRBV4-1 TGCGCCAGCAGCCAAGGGCGACAGGGGGACTCCTACGAGCAGTACTTC CASSQGRQGDSYEQYF
TRBJ2-1 NA NA TRBV24-1 TGTGCCACCAGTGATTTGTGGCGGTCCTCGAATGAGCAGTTCTTC CATSDLWRSSNEQFF